A single TCR beta chain is shown here with its context. The repertoire was sequenced with immunoSEQ multiplex PCR; TCRdb's copy has only in-frame clones and lacks some. The data hold around 130,000 clones, with roughly 80% observed a single time. The data were taken from a study of PD-L1 blockade in urothelial cancer. The wider study: Males with urothelial cancer arising in the bladder constituted most of the 29 patients. Blood drawn 3 weeks (second dose) and 6 weeks after treatment start was analyzed.

CDR1 and CDR2 (germline): SGDLS, YYNGEE. Trimming at V came to 4 bases and at J to 9 bases, leaving 15 bases not matched to a gene. The length of the CDR3 is 16 residues. Time point here: pretreatment peripheral blood. The study enrolled patients with locally advanced or metastatic urothelial carcinoma. The receptor was derived from a man aged 45-65 years with urothelial cancer. Source: PBMCs, taken around atezolizumab (anti-PD-L1) treatment. The rearrangement links TRBV9 to TRBJ2-1, with TRBD2 matching over 8 bases. This CDR3 is CASSLRGAGGRGEQFF. CDR3 nucleotides: TGTGCCAGCAGCTTAAGGGGGGCGGGAGGACGGGGTGAGCAGTTCTTC. Drawing the rest from reference TRBV9 and TRBJ2-1, the complete variable domain is DSGVTQTPKHLITATGQRVTLRCSPRSGDLSVYWYQQSLDQGLQFLIQYYNGEERAKGNILERFSAQQFPDLHSELNLSSLELGDSALYFCASSLRGAGGRGEQFFGPGTRLTVL.